The T cell receptor beta chain described here comes from a study of T cell repertoires in cytomegalovirus infection. Study at large: Public TCR beta signatures provided an indication of both CMV infection and a matching HLA type. Study findings and constraints: In two of eight donors, the top clonotype was HLA-C-restricted CMV-specific.

The CDR3 spans 14 residues. V lost 0 bases and J lost 5, with 11 bases in between. The V gene's germline CDR1 is DFQATT and CDR2 SNEGSKA (reference sequence). Via MiXCR, TCRdb re-called the reads, giving one row per CDR3 protein. The sample records approximately 190,000 distinct CDR3 sequences, roughly 9.8% being singletons. A few counts support this clonotype. Its antigen is currently unknown. The sequence was obtained from a human donor in good health (CMV status not recorded). Some clones in this sample may be carry-over from other donors' samples. The sequenced material came from PBMCs. This chain links TRBV20-1 with TRBJ1-5; D not resolved. The CDR3 nucleotides read TGCAGTGCTAGAGAGGGGTCAATGGATCAGCCCCAGCATTTT. It codes for CSAREGSMDQPQHF.